One and the same sample provided the 18 T cell receptor beta chains below, sequenced in a study of OX40 agonist ivuxolimab in advanced cancers. TCRdb's copy holds only in-frame clones and misses some; the assay was immunoSEQ multiplex PCR. The sample lists tens of thousands of clones; 80% to 90% were seen once. The sample was CD4+ or CD8+ T cells sorted from blood, taken in a trial of the OX40 agonist ivuxolimab. These receptors came from an adult with an advanced solid tumor such as melanoma, head and neck, liver or kidney cancer.

The chain carries TRBV19 and TRBJ2-1; TRBD2 matches at 9 bases. The CDR3 loop spans 16 amino acids. With V trimmed by 0 bases and J by 8 bases, 8 bases remained unmatched. Germline CDR1 LNHDA, CDR2 SQIVND (reference sequence). CDR3 nucleotide sequence: TGTGCCAGTAGTATAGACGCGGGAGGGCCGGGAGATGAGCAGTTCTTC. This encodes CASSIDAGGPGDEQFF.

The count of this clone is one. In DNA form, the CDR3 reads TGTGCCAGCAGCTTTCGACAGAACAATGAGCAGTTCTTC. Amino acid sequence: CASSFRQNNEQFF. This chain joins TRBV11-2 and TRBJ2-1; maybe TRBD1 (5 bases). Germline V CDR1 and CDR2: SGHAT, FQNNGV. V was cut by 3 bases and J by 5 bases, with 8 bases left in between. The CDR3 extends over 13 amino acids.

This rearrangement joins TRBV6-1 to TRBJ2-1; 7 bases align to TRBD1. V shed 5 bases and J 5 bases; nucleotides not matched to a gene: 9. Per germline, CDR1 MNHNS and CDR2 SASEGT. The CDR3 spans 15 residues. The CDR3 DNA reads TGTGCCAGCAGTTCCACAGGGGCCCCCCACAATGAGCAGTTCTTC. Protein sequence: CASSSTGAPHNEQFF.

V usage is TRBV7-3 and J usage is TRBJ1-5; D call uncertain. The V gene's germline CDR1 is SGHTA and CDR2 FQGTGA. The CDR3 runs to 13 residues. Deletions cut 8 bases from V and 0 bases from J, with 8 bases between. The CDR3 loop is CASAGNSNQPQHF. As DNA, the CDR3 is TGTGCCAGCGCAGGAAATAGCAATCAGCCCCAGCATTTT.

This chain joins TRBV29-1 and TRBJ2-5; TRBD1 aligns across 12 bases. The CDR3 runs 17 residues. Per germline, CDR1 SQVTM and CDR2 ANQGSEA. The ends lost 3 bases at V and 4 bases at J; junction bases unmatched: 12. The DNA of the CDR3 is TGCAGCGTTGATACGGGGACAGGGGGCGCGGGAGGAGAGACCCAGTACTTC. Protein product: CSVDTGTGGAGGETQYF.

The chain employs TRBV29-1 and TRBJ1-1; tentatively, D is TRBD1 (5 bases). This CDR3 is built from 15 residues. Germline V gene sequence: CDR1 SQVTM, CDR2 ANQGSEA. With 0 bases removed from V and 4 bases from J, the gap between germline ends came to 15 bases. The CDR3: CSVEDARNGGTEAFF. The CDR3 DNA reads TGCAGCGTTGAAGATGCGCGGAATGGGGGCACTGAAGCTTTCTTT.

The chain carries TRBV19 and TRBJ2-7; 7 nucleotides agree with TRBD1. The CDR3 covers 14 residues. CDR1 is LNHDA and CDR2 is SQIVND in the germline V gene (reference sequence). The V and J ends lost 0 bases and 4 bases, in that order; junction bases with no gene match: 3. CDR3 amino acids: CASSIDSRGYEQYF. The CDR3 DNA sequence: TGTGCCAGTAGTATAGATTCCAGGGGGTACGAGCAGTACTTC.

On this clone: Relative to the germline gene, one junction end is altered; a read error may explain this. This chain links TRBV19 with TRBJ2-7; D is uncertain. CDR3 length equals 13 residues. Looked up from germline, CDR1 is LNHDA and CDR2 is SQIVND (reference sequence). The CDR3 bases are TGTGCCAGTAGCCAAGAGGCCCTTTACGAGCTGTACTTC. Residues: CASSQEALYELYF.

V and J are TRBV19 and TRBJ2-5; D not certain. CDR3 length: 14 residues. Trimming left V 0 bases short and J 2 bases short, with 7 bases between. Germline V CDR1 and CDR2: LNHDA, SQIVND (reference sequence). The CDR3 spells CASSIDRDQETQYF. The CDR3 region has the DNA TGTGCCAGTAGTATAGATCGCGATCAAGAGACCCAGTACTTC.

This chain joins TRBV29-1 and TRBJ2-7; the D is unclear. The CDR3 is 13 residues long. CDR1 is SQVTM and CDR2 is ANQGSEA in the germline V gene. Trimming removed 6 bases from V and 2 bases from J, with 14 bases in between. CDR3: CSVLGKITYEQYF. The CDR3 coding sequence is TGCAGCGTCCTAGGAAAAATCACCTACGAGCAGTACTTC.

V and J are TRBV2 and TRBJ2-7; TRBD2 matches at 7 bases. The V gene's germline CDR1 is SNHLY and CDR2 FYNNEI. V lost 8 bases and J lost 2; bases outside the gene matches: 9. The CDR3 loop spans 14 amino acids. The CDR3 DNA sequence: TGTGCCAGCGGGGGGGACTCCAGCCCCTACGAGCAGTACTTC. This encodes CASGGDSSPYEQYF. Based on the CDR3 plus reference TRBV2 and TRBJ2-7, the full variable domain is EPEVTQTPSHQVTQMGQEVILRCVPISNHLYFYWYRQILGQKVEFLVSFYNNEISEKSEIFDDQFSVERPDGSNFTLKIRSTKLEDSAMYFCASGGDSSPYEQYFGPGTRLTVT.

About this clone itself: Germline is not matched at one junction end, which may reflect a read error. The rearrangement joins TRBV27 to TRBJ2-3; D not resolved. Germline CDR1 MNHEY, CDR2 SMNVEV (reference sequence). The CDR3 contains 17 residues. The CDR3 nucleotides read TGTGCCGGCAGTTTATCATGGCTTACCTCTAGCACAGATACGCAGTATTTT. Translating gives CAGSLSWLTSSTDTQYF.

V gene TRBV6-4 combines with J gene TRBJ2-7; 7 positions match TRBD2. The germline V gene encodes CDR1 MRHNA and CDR2 SNTAGT. J lost 2 bases, V lost 5 bases, and 9 bases had no gene match. The CDR3 covers 15 residues. The CDR3, as DNA: TGTGCCAGCAGTCGCAACAGCGGGACCCCCTACGAGCAGTACTTC. Translating it yields CASSRNSGTPYEQYF.

This rearrangement joins TRBV7-6 to TRBJ2-5; 8 positions match TRBD2. The end of the DNA aligns better with TRBJ2-7, so the J call may be wrong. Looked up from germline, CDR1 is SGHVS and CDR2 is FNYEAQ. The CDR3 contains 13 residues. The CDR3 is CASSPGGGYEQYF. CDR3 nucleotide sequence: TGTGCCAGCAGCCCCGGGGGGGGCTACGAGCAGTACTTC.

The chain has TRBV7-9 and TRBJ1-1; D remains unclear. CDR1 and CDR2 from the germline V gene are SEHNR and FQNEAQ (reference sequence). The CDR3 covers 13 residues. Trimming shortened V by 4 bases and J by 8 bases, and 14 bases separated the two germline ends. The CDR3 bases are TGTGCCAGCAGCTGGGAGGGATGGCGGGAAGCTTTCTTT. Protein sequence: CASSWEGWREAFF.

J is TRBJ1-5 and V is TRBV28; D gene unclear. The CDR3 extends over 15 amino acids. The V end lost 3 bases, the J end lost 0 bases, and 9 bases lay between the germline ends. The germline V gene has CDR1 MDHEN and CDR2 SYDVKM. CDR3 DNA sequence: TGTGCCAGCAGTTTCCTCGGCCCTAGCAATCAGCCCCAGCATTTT. This sequence encodes CASSFLGPSNQPQHF.

A few counts support this clone. The rearrangement links TRBV5-1 to TRBJ2-1, with TRBD2 matching over 8 bases. This CDR3 contains 15 residues. CDR1 is SGHRS and CDR2 is YFSETQ in the germline V gene. With 3 bases clipped from V and 1 base from J, the junction kept 3 bases outside the gene matches. The CDR3 sequence: CASSSERGSYNEQFF. CDR3 nucleotide sequence: TGCGCCAGCAGCTCGGAGCGGGGGTCCTACAATGAGCAGTTCTTC.

The chain uses TRBV10-3 and TRBJ2-3; TRBD2 is a possible D gene (5 bases). The V end was cut by 6 bases, the J end by 2 bases, with 12 bases between. The CDR3 covers 14 residues. Germline lookup yields CDR1 ENHRY and CDR2 SYGVKD. DNA for the CDR3: TGTGCCATCAGCGGGGATACTTACACAGATACGCAGTATTTT. Its protein product is CAISGDTYTDTQYF.